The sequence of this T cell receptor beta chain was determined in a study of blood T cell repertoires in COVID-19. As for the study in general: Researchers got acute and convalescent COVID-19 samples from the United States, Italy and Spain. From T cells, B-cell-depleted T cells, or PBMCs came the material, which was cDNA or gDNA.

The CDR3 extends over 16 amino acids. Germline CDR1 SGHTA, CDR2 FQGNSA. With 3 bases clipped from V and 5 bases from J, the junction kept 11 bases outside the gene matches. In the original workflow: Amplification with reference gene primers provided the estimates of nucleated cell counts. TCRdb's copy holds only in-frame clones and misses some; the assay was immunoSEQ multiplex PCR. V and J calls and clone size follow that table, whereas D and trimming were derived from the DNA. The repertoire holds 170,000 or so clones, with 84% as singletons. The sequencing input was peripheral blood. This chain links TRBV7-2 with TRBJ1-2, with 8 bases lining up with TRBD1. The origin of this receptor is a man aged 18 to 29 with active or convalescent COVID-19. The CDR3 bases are TGTGCCAGCAGCTTCTTAAGGACAGGGTCCGAATATGGCTACACCTTC. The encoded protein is CASSFLRTGSEYGYTF.